This T cell receptor (beta chain) was obtained from a study of T cell responses to AZD1222 COVID-19 vaccine. This clone was observed a handful of times. Deletions cut 7 bases from V and 0 bases from J, with 4 bases between. The CDR3 runs to 12 residues. Germline V CDR1 and CDR2: MDHEN, SYDVKM. The protocol was immunoSEQ multiplex PCR, while the TCRdb copy is restricted to in-frame clones and leaves out a portion. The sample includes 150,000 or so clones, 85% to 95% of them seen just once. The sample in question was peripheral blood, obtained 28 days after the second AZD1222 dose. The TCR comes from an adult who received the AZD1222 COVID-19 vaccine. This sequence joins TRBV28 and TRBJ1-3; D is unresolved. The DNA for the CDR3 is TGTGCCAGCACCCGCTCTGGAAACACCATATATTTT. Encoded protein: CASTRSGNTIYF.